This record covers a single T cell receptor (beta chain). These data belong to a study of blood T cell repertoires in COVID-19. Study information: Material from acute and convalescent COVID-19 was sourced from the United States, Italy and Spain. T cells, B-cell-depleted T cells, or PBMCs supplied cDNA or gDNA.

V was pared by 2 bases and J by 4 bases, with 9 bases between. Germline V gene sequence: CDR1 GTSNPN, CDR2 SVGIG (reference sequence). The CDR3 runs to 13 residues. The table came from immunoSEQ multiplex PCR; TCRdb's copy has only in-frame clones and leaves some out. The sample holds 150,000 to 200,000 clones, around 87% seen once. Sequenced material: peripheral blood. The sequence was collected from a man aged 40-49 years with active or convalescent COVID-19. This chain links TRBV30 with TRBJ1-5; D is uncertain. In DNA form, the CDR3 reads TGTGCCTGGAGTAAGAGCGAAAATCAGCCCCAGCATTTT. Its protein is CAWSKSENQPQHF.